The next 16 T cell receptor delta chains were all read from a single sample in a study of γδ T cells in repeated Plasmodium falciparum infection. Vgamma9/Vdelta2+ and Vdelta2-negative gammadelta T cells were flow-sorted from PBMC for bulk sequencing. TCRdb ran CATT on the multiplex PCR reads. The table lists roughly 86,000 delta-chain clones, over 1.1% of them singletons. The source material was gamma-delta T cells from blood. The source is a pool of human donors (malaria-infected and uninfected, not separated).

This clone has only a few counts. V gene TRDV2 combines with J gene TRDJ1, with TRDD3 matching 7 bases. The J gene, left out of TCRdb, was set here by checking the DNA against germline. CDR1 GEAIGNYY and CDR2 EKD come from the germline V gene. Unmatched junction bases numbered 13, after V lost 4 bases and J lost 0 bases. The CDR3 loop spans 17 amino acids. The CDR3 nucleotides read TGTGCCTGTGAAGCGCTGGGGGGTTTGGGCCACACCGATAAACTCATCTTT. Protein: CACEALGGLGHTDKLIF.

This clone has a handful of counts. The CDR3 DNA follows: TGTGCCTCCCTCCTCCCATGCCTAGAGTACTGGGGGATACGCCCGTACACCGATAAACTCATCTTT. Translation: CASLLPCLEYWGIRPYTDKLIF. This chain uses TRDV3 with TRDJ1, with 13 bases fitting TRDD3. CDR1 is TVYSNPD and CDR2 is GDNSRS in the germline V gene (reference sequence). The CDR3 consists of 22 residues. Germline trimming cut 4 bases from V and 0 bases from J; bases unmatched to any gene: 26.

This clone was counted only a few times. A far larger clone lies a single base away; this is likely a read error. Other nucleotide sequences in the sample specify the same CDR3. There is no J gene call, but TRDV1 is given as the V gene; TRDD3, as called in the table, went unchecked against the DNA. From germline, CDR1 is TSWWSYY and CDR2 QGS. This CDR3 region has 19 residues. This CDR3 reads CALGSFAPLLGRPRFKLIF. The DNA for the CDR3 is TGTGCTCTTGGGTCATTCGCCCCCCTACTGGGACGACCTCGTTTTAAGCTCATCTTC.

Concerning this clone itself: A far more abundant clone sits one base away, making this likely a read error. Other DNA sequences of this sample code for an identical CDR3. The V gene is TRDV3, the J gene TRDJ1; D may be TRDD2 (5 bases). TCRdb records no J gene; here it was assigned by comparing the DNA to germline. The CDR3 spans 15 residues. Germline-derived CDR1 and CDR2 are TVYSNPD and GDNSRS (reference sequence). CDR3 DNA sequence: TGCGCCTTTAGTCCTTCAAATTGGTACACCGATAAACTCATCTTT. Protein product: CAFSPSNWYTDKLIF. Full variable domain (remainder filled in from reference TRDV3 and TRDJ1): CDKVTQSSPDQTVASGSEVVLLCTYDTVYSNPDLFWYRIRPDYSFQFVFYGDNSRSEGADFTQGRFSVKHILTQKAFHLVISPVRTEDSATYYCAFSPSNWYTDKLIFGKGTRVTVEP.

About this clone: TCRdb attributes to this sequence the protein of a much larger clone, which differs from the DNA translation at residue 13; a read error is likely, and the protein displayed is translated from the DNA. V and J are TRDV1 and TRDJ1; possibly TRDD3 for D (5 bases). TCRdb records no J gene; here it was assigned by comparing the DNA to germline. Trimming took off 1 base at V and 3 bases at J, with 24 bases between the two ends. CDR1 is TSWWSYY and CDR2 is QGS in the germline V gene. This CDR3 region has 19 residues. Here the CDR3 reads CALGEQTRRGIRDPDKLIF. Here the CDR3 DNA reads TGTGCTCTTGGGGAACAGACTCGTCGGGGAATACGGGACCCCGATAAACTCATCTTT.

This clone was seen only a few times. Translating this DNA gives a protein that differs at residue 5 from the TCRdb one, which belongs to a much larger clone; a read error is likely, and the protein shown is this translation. CDR3 DNA: TGTGCTCTTGGGGATTCTATCCTTGCAGGGATACAATCCGATAAACTCATCTTT. Encoded protein: CALGDSILAGIQSDKLIF. This rearrangement joins TRDV1 to TRDJ1, with TRDD3 matching 7 bases. No J gene is reported in TCRdb; it was inferred here by comparing the DNA with germline. The V gene's germline CDR1 is TSWWSYY and CDR2 QGS. The J segment lost 3 bases and the V segment lost 3 bases, leaving 16 bases of the junction unmatched. CDR3 size: 18 residues.

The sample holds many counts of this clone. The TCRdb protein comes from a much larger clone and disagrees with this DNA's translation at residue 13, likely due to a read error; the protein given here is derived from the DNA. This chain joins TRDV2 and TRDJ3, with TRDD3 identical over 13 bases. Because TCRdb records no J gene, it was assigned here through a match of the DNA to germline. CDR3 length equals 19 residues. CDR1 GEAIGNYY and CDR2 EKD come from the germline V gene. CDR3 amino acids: CACDVLGDTSSWGTRQMFF. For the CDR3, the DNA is TGTGCCTGTGACGTACTGGGGGATACGAGCTCCTGGGGCACCCGACAGATGTTTTTC.

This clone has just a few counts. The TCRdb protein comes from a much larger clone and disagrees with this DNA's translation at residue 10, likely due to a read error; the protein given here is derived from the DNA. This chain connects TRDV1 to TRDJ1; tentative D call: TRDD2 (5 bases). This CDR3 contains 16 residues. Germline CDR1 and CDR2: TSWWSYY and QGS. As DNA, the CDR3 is TGTGCTCTCGGGGCTTCCGATGCTGAGGCAACCGATAAACTCATCTTT. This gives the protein CALGASDAEATDKLIF.

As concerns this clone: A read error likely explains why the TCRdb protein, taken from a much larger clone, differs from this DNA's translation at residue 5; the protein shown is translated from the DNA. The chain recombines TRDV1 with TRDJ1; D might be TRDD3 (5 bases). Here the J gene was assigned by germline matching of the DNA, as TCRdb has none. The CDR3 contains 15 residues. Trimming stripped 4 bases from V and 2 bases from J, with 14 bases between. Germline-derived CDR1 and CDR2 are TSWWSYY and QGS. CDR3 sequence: CALGVNYGETDKLIF. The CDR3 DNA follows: TGTGCTCTTGGGGTTAACTACGGGGAAACCGATAAACTCATCTTT.

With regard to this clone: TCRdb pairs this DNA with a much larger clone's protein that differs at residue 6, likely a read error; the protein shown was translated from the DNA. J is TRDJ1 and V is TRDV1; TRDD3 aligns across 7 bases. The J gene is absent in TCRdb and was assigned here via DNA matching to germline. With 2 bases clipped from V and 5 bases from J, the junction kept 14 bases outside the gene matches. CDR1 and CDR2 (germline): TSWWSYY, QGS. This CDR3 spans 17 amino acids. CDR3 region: CALGEEMFTPLGDKLIF. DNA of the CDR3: TGTGCTCTTGGGGAAGAGATGTTCACCCCACTGGGGGATAAACTCATCTTT.

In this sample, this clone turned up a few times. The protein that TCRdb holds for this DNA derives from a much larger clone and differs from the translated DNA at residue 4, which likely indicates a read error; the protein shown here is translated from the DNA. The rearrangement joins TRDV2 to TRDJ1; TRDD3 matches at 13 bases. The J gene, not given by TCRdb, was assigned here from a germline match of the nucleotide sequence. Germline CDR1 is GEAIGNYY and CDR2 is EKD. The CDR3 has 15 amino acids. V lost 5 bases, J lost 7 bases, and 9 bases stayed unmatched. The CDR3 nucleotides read TGTGCCTGTGGCGCATTACTGGGGGATACGCTTAAACTCATCTTT. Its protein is CACGALLGDTLKLIF.

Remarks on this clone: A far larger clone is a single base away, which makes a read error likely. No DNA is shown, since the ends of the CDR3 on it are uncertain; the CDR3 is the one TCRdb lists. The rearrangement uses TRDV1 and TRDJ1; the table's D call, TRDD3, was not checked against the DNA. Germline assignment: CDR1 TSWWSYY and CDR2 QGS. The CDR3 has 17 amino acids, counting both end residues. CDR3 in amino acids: CALGENFPYYCADKLIF.

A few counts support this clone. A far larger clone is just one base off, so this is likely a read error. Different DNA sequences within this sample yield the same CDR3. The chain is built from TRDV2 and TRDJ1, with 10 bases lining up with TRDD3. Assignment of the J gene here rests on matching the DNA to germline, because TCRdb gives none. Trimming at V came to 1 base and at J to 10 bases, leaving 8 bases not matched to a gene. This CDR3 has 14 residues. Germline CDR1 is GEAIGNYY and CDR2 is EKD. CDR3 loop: CACDTLGDTRGLIF. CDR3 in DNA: TGTGCCTGTGACACATTGGGGGATACCCGGGGACTCATCTTT.

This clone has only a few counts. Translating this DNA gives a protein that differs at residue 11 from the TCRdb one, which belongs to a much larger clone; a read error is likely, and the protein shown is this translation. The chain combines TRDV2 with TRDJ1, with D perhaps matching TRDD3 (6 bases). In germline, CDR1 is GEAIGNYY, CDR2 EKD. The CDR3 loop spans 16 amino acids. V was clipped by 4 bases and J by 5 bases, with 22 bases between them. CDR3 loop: CACEPGARWGGDKLIF. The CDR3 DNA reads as TGTGCCTGTGAACCTGGGGCCAGATGGGGGGGAGATAAACTCATCTTT.

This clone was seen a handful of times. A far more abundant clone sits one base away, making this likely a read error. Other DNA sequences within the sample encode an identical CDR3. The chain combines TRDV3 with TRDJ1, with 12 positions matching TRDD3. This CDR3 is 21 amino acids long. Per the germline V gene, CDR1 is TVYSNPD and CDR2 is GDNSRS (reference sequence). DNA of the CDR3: TGTGCCTTTAAATCGGCGGCGGCGACTGGGGGATACAGGGGGTACACTGATAAACTCATCTTT. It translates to CAFKSAAATGGYRGYTDKLIF.

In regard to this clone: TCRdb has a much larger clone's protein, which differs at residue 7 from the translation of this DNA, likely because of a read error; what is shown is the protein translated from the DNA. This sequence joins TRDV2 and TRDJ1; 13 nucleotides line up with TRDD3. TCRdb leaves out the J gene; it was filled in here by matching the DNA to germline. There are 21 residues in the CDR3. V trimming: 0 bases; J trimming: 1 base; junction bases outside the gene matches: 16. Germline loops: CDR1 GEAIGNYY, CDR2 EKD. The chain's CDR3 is CACDTRAFQLLGDTRTDKLIF. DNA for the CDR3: TGTGCCTGTGACACCCGAGCCTTCCAACTACTGGGGGATACGCGCACCGATAAACTCATCTTT.